There are a few counts of the clone carrying this T cell receptor beta chain. Antigen unknown. This entry comes from a study of T cell responses to AZD1222 COVID-19 vaccine. Regarding the study as a whole: Most donors were white British, females outnumbered males, and clonal diversity was possibly underestimated. A rise in Spike-specific TCR breadth and depth followed two AZD1222 doses.

The repertoire was sequenced with immunoSEQ multiplex PCR; TCRdb's copy has only in-frame clones and lacks some. The sample yields some 100,000 clones, less than 90% seen once. Germline assignment: CDR1 SGHTA and CDR2 FQGNSA. The CDR3 sequence is 16 residues long. Trimming stripped 0 bases from V and 3 bases from J, with 14 bases between. Specimen: peripheral blood, collected on day 0 of AZD1222 vaccination. The clonotype comes from an adult in good health. This chain uses TRBV7-2 with TRBJ1-2; D perhaps matches TRBD1 (5 bases). In DNA, the CDR3 is TGTGCCAGCAGCTTAGCTTGGAACCGGGGGGACTATGGCTACACCTTC. It yields the protein CASSLAWNRGDYGYTF.